This T cell receptor beta chain was documented in a study of T cells in Graves' hyperthyroidism and ophthalmopathy. General observations from the study: Separation of ophthalmopathy from stable hyperthyroidism was achieved by a 13 V-J model. The model identified upcoming ophthalmopathy a median around 7.1 months ahead of onset.

To note about this clonotype: The target antigen is unknown.

Amplification of TCR beta CDR3 regions used RNA as the template. A set of HTBI primers served as the primers for a first-round RT-PCR of the TCR CDR3. TCRdb re-analysed the multiplex PCR reads in MiXCR, keeping a single row per CDR3 protein. The table includes over 45,000 distinct CDR3 sequences, roughly 50% detected once. The cohort's ophthalmopathy patients, a group with duration under 3 months, had a Clinical Activity Score of at least 3 and a NOSPECS grade of at least 4. Investigators excluded patients with uncontrolled infection, other autoimmune disease, pregnancy or lactation. V trimming: 5 bases; J trimming: 2 bases; junction bases outside the gene matches: 8. CDR3 length: 17 amino acids. Germline V lookup: CDR1 LNHDA, CDR2 SQIVND (reference sequence).

The sequence was collected from a woman between 50 and 59 years old with Graves' ophthalmopathy. This rearrangement joins TRBV19 to TRBJ1-5; 11 bases line up with TRBD1. Material: blood. The CDR3 protein is CASSSPGTGGGNQPQHF. DNA of the CDR3: TGTGCCAGTAGTTCCCCCGGGACAGGGGGAGGCAATCAGCCCCAGCATTTT.